These T cell receptor beta chains were read from a single sample in a study of OX40 agonist ivuxolimab in advanced cancers. TCRdb's copy holds only in-frame clones and misses some; the assay was immunoSEQ multiplex PCR. Of more than 80,000 clones listed, approximately 94% were seen once; the top ten hold around 2.5%. The source was CD4+ or CD8+ T cells sorted from blood, collected in a trial of the OX40 agonist ivuxolimab. The receptors derive from an adult with an advanced solid tumor such as melanoma, head and neck, liver or kidney cancer. Each CDR3 is given with its conserved first and last residue. D genes are given only for firm matches. The listing skips clone size in some rows; elsewhere it reads once, few, many or a size class.

NA TRBD2 TRBJ2-7 TRBV6-5 CASSYSGGDLEQYF TGTGCCAGCAGTTACAGCGGGGGTGATTTAGAGCAGTACTTC
NA NA TRBJ2-7 TRBV29-1 CSVEAQGDYEQYF TGCAGCGTTGAAGCACAGGGTGACTACGAGCAGTACTTC
NA TRBD1 TRBJ1-2 TRBV5-1 CASSLRGTDYGYTF TGCGCCAGCAGCTTAAGGGGGACAGACTATGGCTACACCTTC
NA NA TRBJ1-3 TRBV5-1 CASSLGEAAGNTIYF TGCGCCAGCAGCTTGGGGGAGGCTGCTGGAAACACCATATATTTT
NA NA TRBJ2-5 TRBV30 CAWTPDSQETQYF TGTGCCTGGACACCGGACAGCCAAGAGACCCAGTACTTC
NA NA TRBJ1-5 TRBV28 CASSLLTDSNQPQHF TGTGCCAGCAGTTTACTCACAGATAGCAATCAGCCCCAGCATTTT
NA TRBD1 TRBJ1-2 TRBV5-1 CASSPPGQTYGYTF TGCGCCAGCTCCCCCCCGGGACAGACCTATGGCTACACCTTC
NA TRBD1 TRBJ2-7 TRBV9 CASSVGTGNYEQYF TGTGCCAGCAGCGTGGGGACAGGTAACTACGAGCAGTACTTC
NA NA TRBJ2-3 TRBV27 CASSRGSGTDTQYF TGTGCCAGCTCCCGGGGTAGCGGCACAGATACGCAGTATTTT
few TRBD1 TRBJ1-1 TRBV7-2 CASSFRTGNTEAFF TGTGCCAGCAGCTTCCGGACAGGGAACACTGAAGCTTTCTTT
NA NA TRBJ1-6 TRBV4-3 CASSHKGGEGYNSPLHF TGCGCCAGCAGCCATAAAGGCGGAGAAGGATATAATTCACCCCTCCACTTT
NA NA TRBJ2-3 TRBV7-6 CASSPGTDTQYF TGTGCCAGCAGCCCGGGCACAGATACGCAGTATTTT
NA TRBD2 TRBJ2-5 TRBV7-8 CASSLGGRASETQYF TGTGCCAGCAGCTTAGGCGGGAGGGCTTCAGAGACCCAGTACTTC
NA NA TRBJ2-3 TRBV30 CAYSGSYTDTQYF TGTGCCTACTCAGGGAGTTACACAGATACGCAGTATTTT
few TRBD2 TRBJ2-7 TRBV6-1 CASSELGTRLYEQYF TGTGCCAGCAGTGAATTGGGGACTAGGCTCTACGAGCAGTACTTC
NA TRBD1 TRBJ2-5 TRBV14 CASSQLGTEKETQYF TGTGCCAGCAGCCAGCTCGGGACAGAAAAAGAGACCCAGTACTTC
few NA TRBJ1-2 TRBV25-1 CAGSEYRGDYGYTF TGTGCCGGCAGTGAATACAGAGGGGACTATGGCTACACCTTC
once TRBD1 TRBJ1-2 TRBV15 CATSRDRGTGRGYTF TGTGCCACCAGCAGAGATAGGGGGACAGGGCGCGGCTACACCTTC
NA NA TRBJ1-2 TRBV28 CASSLSGEGGYGYTF TGTGCCAGCAGTTTATCGGGAGAGGGGGGATATGGCTACACCTTC
NA NA TRBJ2-2 TRBV27 CASSLSGRRGLFF TGTGCCAGCAGTTTATCAGGCAGGCGAGGGCTGTTTTTT
NA NA TRBJ2-7 TRBV6-6 CASSYGQIYEQYF TGTGCCAGCAGTTACGGGCAGATCTACGAGCAGTACTTC
NA NA TRBJ2-7 TRBV7-2 CASTLWGYEQYF TGTGCCAGCACCCTCTGGGGCTACGAGCAGTACTTC
NA TRBD1 TRBJ1-5 TRBV27 CASSSLGTANQPQHF TGTGCCAGCAGTTCCCTCGGGACAGCAAATCAGCCCCAGCATTTT
NA TRBD2 TRBJ2-7 TRBV15 CATSSLSGKNPGEQYF TGTGCCACCAGTAGCCTTAGCGGGAAAAATCCGGGCGAGCAGTACTTC
few TRBD2 TRBJ2-2 TRBV5-4 CASSLESGTSGPELFF TGTGCCAGCAGCTTGGAATCAGGCACTAGCGGTCCTGAGCTGTTTTTT
NA TRBD2 TRBJ2-3 TRBV2 CASSDERGLTDTQYF TGTGCCAGCAGTGACGAGCGGGGGCTCACAGATACGCAGTATTTT
NA NA TRBJ2-7 TRBV11-2 CASSTTEGREQYF TGTGCCAGCTCTACCACTGAGGGGCGCGAGCAGTACTTC
NA NA TRBJ1-5 TRBV27 CASSLSSRGGQPQHF TGTGCCAGCAGCCTAAGTAGCAGGGGCGGTCAGCCCCAGCATTTT
NA NA TRBJ1-4 TRBV10-3 CAISESEGMGEKLFF TGTGCCATCAGTGAGTCGGAGGGCATGGGTGAAAAACTGTTTTTT
NA NA TRBJ2-1 TRBV6-5 CASSYDLAGRNEQFF TGTGCCAGCAGTTACGATCTAGCAGGGAGGAATGAGCAGTTCTTC
NA NA TRBJ2-1 TRBV4-1 CASARSLGDEQFF TGCGCCAGCGCCAGATCTCTAGGGGATGAGCAGTTCTTC